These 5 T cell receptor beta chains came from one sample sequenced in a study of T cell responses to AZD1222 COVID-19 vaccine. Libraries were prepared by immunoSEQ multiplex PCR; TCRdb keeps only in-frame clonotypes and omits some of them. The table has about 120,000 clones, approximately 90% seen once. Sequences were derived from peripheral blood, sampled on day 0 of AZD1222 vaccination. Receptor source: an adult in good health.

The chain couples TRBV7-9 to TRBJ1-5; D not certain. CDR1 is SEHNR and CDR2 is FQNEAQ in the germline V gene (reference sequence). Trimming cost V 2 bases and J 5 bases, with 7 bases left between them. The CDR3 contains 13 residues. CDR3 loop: CASSLSEYQPQHF. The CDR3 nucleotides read TGTGCCAGCAGCTTATCAGAGTATCAGCCCCAGCATTTT.

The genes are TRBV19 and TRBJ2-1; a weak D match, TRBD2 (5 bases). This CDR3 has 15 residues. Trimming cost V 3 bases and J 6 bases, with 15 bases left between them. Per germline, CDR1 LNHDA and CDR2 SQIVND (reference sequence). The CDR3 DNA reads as TGTGCCAGTAGTATTATAGAGCGTAGCGCCAATGAGCAGTTCTTC. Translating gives CASSIIERSANEQFF.

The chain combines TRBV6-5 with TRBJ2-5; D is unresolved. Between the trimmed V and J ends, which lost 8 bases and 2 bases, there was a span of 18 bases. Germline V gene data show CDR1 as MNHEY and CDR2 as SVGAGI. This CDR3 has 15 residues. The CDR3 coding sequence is TGTGCCAGCCGAGTAGGTGTGTCGGAGCAAGAGACCCAGTACTTC. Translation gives CASRVGVSEQETQYF.

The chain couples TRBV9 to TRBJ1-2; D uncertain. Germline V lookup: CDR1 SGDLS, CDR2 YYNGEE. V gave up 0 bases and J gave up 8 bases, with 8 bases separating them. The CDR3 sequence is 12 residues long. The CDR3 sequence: CASSVGEGGYTF. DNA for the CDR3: TGTGCCAGCAGCGTAGGGGAGGGAGGCTACACCTTC.

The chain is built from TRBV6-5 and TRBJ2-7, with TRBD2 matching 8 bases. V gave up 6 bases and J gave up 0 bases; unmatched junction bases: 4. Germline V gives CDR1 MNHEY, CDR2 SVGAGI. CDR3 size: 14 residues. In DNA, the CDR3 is TGTGCCAGCAGGCCTAGCGGGCTCTCCTACGAGCAGTACTTC. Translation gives CASRPSGLSYEQYF.